The 31 T cell receptor beta chains presented below share a single source sample, sequenced in a study of regulatory T cells in long-lasting Graves disease. iRepertoire HTBI primers and Arm-PCR of CDR3 regions built TCR beta libraries. TCRdb analysed the multiplex PCR reads with MiXCR anew, one entry per CDR3 protein. The sample has under 450,000 distinct CDR3 sequences, 23% seen once. Noted time point: persistent/refractory GD, antithyroid drugs over 5 years with positive TRAb. PBMC-derived RNA was used for the TCR library. Sequenced material: peripheral blood mononuclear cells (PBMCs), taken when the disease was refractory, from a patient treated with antithyroid drugs. These receptors all come from a female donor with Graves disease.

The rearrangement joins TRBV6-2 or TRBV6-3 to TRBJ1-2; D remains ambiguous. V shed 1 base and J shed 5 bases, with 8 bases lying between them. The V gene's germline CDR1 is MNHEY and CDR2 SVGEGT. This CDR3 contains 13 residues. CDR3 DNA sequence: TGTGCCAGCAGTTACTTGCCTTATTATGGCTACACCTTC. As protein: CASSYLPYYGYTF.

The chain's CDR3 is CASSPRGQDYNEQFF. The DNA for the CDR3 is TGTGCCAGCAGCCCCCGCGGACAGGATTACAATGAGCAGTTCTTC. The V and J genes are TRBV9 and TRBJ2-1, with 7 positions matching TRBD1. Germline V lookup: CDR1 SGDLS, CDR2 YYNGEE. The length of the CDR3 is 15 residues. Trimming cost V 4 bases and J 4 bases; bases outside gene matches: 8.

This clonotype has just one count. The chain recombines TRBV4-2 with TRBJ2-1, with D possibly TRBD1 on 5 matching bases. Trimming left V 0 bases short and J 3 bases short, with 12 bases between. The CDR3 has 16 residues. Germline lookup yields CDR1 LGHNA and CDR2 YNFKEQ. This CDR3 reads CASSQDLREIYNEQFF. As DNA, the CDR3 is TGTGCCAGCAGCCAAGATCTCAGGGAAATCTACAATGAGCAGTTCTTC.

This clonotype came up many times. The chain is built from TRBV2 and TRBJ2-4; D gene ambiguous. Trimming removed 3 bases at V and 5 bases at J, with 17 bases between. Germline loops: CDR1 SNHLY, CDR2 FYNNEI. There are 16 residues in the CDR3. CDR3 sequence: CASSDLKAPAENIQYF. Here the CDR3 DNA reads TGTGCCAGCAGTGATCTCAAGGCGCCGGCCGAAAACATTCAGTACTTC.

DNA for the CDR3: TGTGCCAGCAGCTTACTCCCAATAACCGGGGAGCTGTTTTTT. Protein: CASSLLPITGELFF. J is TRBJ2-2 and V is TRBV7-9; D gene unclear. Germline assignment: CDR1 SEHNR and CDR2 FQNEAQ (reference sequence). The CDR3 runs 14 residues. The V end lost 2 bases, the J end lost 5 bases, and 9 bases lay between the germline ends.

At least ten counts were recorded for this clonotype. The rearrangement uses TRBV3-1 and TRBJ1-1; D is unresolved. Germline loops: CDR1 LGHDT, CDR2 YNNKEL (reference sequence). CDR3 length: 13 residues. Between the trimmed V and J ends, which lost 1 base and 7 bases, there was a span of 10 bases. The CDR3 reads CASSQVYGLEAFF. The DNA of the CDR3 is TGTGCCAGCAGCCAAGTATACGGGCTTGAAGCTTTCTTT.

This clonotype was seen only a few times. This chain uses TRBV7-2 with TRBJ1-6; D possibly corresponds to TRBD1 (6 bases). V was cut by 11 bases and J by 7 bases, with 15 bases left in between. The CDR3 totals 13 residues. Germline V lookup: CDR1 SGHTA, CDR2 FQGNSA. The CDR3 is CAGRQEINSPLHF. DNA of the CDR3: TGTGCCGGAAGACAGGAGATAAATTCACCCCTCCACTTT.

This clonotype showed up many times. This sequence joins TRBV11-2 and TRBJ1-2; D remains unclear. This CDR3 comprises 14 residues. The V and J ends lost 1 base and 7 bases respectively, with 13 bases between them. Germline CDR1 reads SGHAT; CDR2 reads FQNNGV. This chain's CDR3 is CASSLAKGPGGYTF. In DNA form, the CDR3 reads TGTGCCAGCAGCTTAGCCAAGGGTCCAGGTGGCTACACCTTC.

This clonotype turned up a few times. The chain employs TRBV27 and TRBJ2-7; possibly TRBD2 for D (5 bases). The CDR3 consists of 14 residues. Trimming shortened V by 4 bases and J by 2 bases, and 12 bases separated the two germline ends. CDR1 is MNHEY, CDR2 SMNVEV, per germline (reference sequence). This chain's CDR3 is CASSSAGLPYEQYF. The CDR3 DNA reads TGTGCCAGCAGTTCCGCGGGTCTCCCCTACGAGCAGTACTTC.

This clonotype has ten or more counts. This chain links TRBV2 with TRBJ2-7; D may be TRBD2 (6 bases). Deletions cut 1 base from V and 2 bases from J, with 9 bases between. Germline-derived CDR1 and CDR2 are SNHLY and FYNNEI. CDR3 length: 14 amino acids. The CDR3: CASSEGRGPYEQYF. The CDR3 nucleotides are TGTGCCAGCAGTGAAGGGAGGGGCCCCTACGAGCAGTACTTC.

The J gene is TRBJ2-2, the V gene TRBV27; D is ambiguous. Trimming shortened V by 6 bases and J by 7 bases, and 15 bases separated the two germline ends. CDR3 length: 14 amino acids. Germline CDR1 MNHEY, CDR2 SMNVEV (reference sequence). CDR3 DNA: TGTGCCAGCAGCCTTGTGAAGGGTCTCGGGGAGCTGTTTTTT. As protein: CASSLVKGLGELFF.

This clonotype has more than one count but fewer than ten. The V gene is TRBV20-1, the J gene TRBJ1-5; a weak D match, TRBD1 (6 bases). V was pared by 5 bases and J by 0 bases, with 14 bases between. Germline loops: CDR1 DFQATT, CDR2 SNEGSKA (reference sequence). The CDR3 covers 15 residues. The CDR3 DNA reads TGCAGTGCTTGGACAGCACCTTATAGCAATCAGCCCCAGCATTTT. Its translation: CSAWTAPYSNQPQHF.

In its sample, this clonotype was seen a few times. The V call is TRBV10-3, the J call TRBJ1-3; 11 nucleotides line up with TRBD1. Per germline, CDR1 ENHRY and CDR2 SYGVKD. The trim removed 2 bases at V and 0 bases at J, leaving 0 bases unmatched. This CDR3 has 16 amino acids. CDR3 bases: TGTGCCATCAGTGAGGGGACAGGGGGCTCTGGAAACACCATATATTTT. This sequence encodes CAISEGTGGSGNTIYF.

This clonotype was seen ten or more times. This chain connects TRBV12-3 or TRBV12-4 to TRBJ2-7, with 7 bases matching TRBD2. J gave up 6 bases and V 3 bases, and 8 bases lay outside the gene matches. The CDR3 has 14 residues. DNA of the CDR3: TGTGCCAGCAGTTTGGGAGGGATTAACGCCGAGCAGTACTTC. This translates into CASSLGGINAEQYF.

This clonotype was picked up a small number of times. J is TRBJ2-2 and V is TRBV20-1; possibly TRBD1 for D (6 bases). Trimming took off 3 bases at V and 3 bases at J, with 11 bases between the two ends. CDR3 length: 14 amino acids. The V gene's germline CDR1 is DFQATT and CDR2 SNEGSKA (reference sequence). The CDR3 here is CSARGAGDTGELFF. The CDR3 DNA reads TGCAGTGCTAGGGGGGCAGGGGACACCGGGGAGCTGTTTTTT.

The V and J genes are TRBV12-3 or TRBV12-4 and TRBJ2-7; 8 bases fit TRBD2. The CDR3 has 14 amino acids. J lost 1 base, V lost 7 bases, and 6 bases had no gene match. Here the CDR3 reads CASKREGPSYEQYF. In nucleotides, the CDR3 is TGTGCCAGCAAACGGGAGGGTCCATCCTACGAGCAGTACTTC.

This clonotype was seen a handful of times. The CDR3 reads CASSLDNEQYF. DNA of the CDR3: TGTGCCAGCAGCTTAGATAACGAGCAGTACTTC. The chain couples TRBV7-2 to TRBJ2-7; D call uncertain. Germline V gene lookup returns CDR1 SGHTA and CDR2 FQGNSA. Trimming left V 1 base short and J 5 bases short, with 3 bases between. This CDR3 contains 11 residues. The entire variable domain, with the rest obtained from reference TRBV7-2 and TRBJ2-7, is as follows: GAGVSQSPSNKVTEKGKDVELRCDPISGHTALYWYRQSLGQGLEFLIYFQGNSAPDKSGLPSDRFSAERTGGSVSTLTIQRTQQEDSAVYLCASSLDNEQYFGPGTRLTVT.

The rearrangement uses TRBV4-1 and TRBJ2-7, with D possibly being TRBD2 (5 bases). The CDR3 contains 17 residues. Per the germline V gene, CDR1 is MGHRA and CDR2 is YSYEKL. The V end lost 1 base, the J end lost 0 bases, and 16 bases lay between the germline ends. In DNA form, the CDR3 reads TGCGCCAGCAGCCAAGTTGTATTAGCGCGAAGCTCCTACGAGCAGTACTTC. Protein product: CASSQVVLARSSYEQYF.

J is TRBJ1-4 and V is TRBV19; D is unresolved. The CDR3 runs to 14 residues. The V end was cut by 5 bases, the J end by 8 bases, with 15 bases between. Germline CDR1 reads LNHDA; CDR2 reads SQIVND (reference sequence). This CDR3 is CASSSGLQWEKLFF. The CDR3 region has the DNA TGTGCCAGTAGTTCGGGCCTCCAGTGGGAAAAACTGTTTTTT.

This chain joins TRBV30 and TRBJ2-5; D uncertain. CDR1 is GTSNPN and CDR2 is SVGIG in the germline V gene (reference sequence). CDR3 length: 12 residues. V was pared by 4 bases and J by 3 bases, with 9 bases between. The CDR3 DNA is TGTGCCTGGAACGTTAGAGAAGAGACCCAGTACTTC. Protein product: CAWNVREETQYF.

This clonotype was detected a few times. J is TRBJ2-4 and V is TRBV7-8, with 10 bases fitting TRBD2. V was pared by 5 bases and J by 0 bases, with 19 bases of the junction left unmatched. The germline V gene encodes CDR1 SGHVS and CDR2 FQNEAQ. The CDR3 length is 21 residues. Here the CDR3 DNA reads TGTGCCAGCAGCCCGACCGGCCTAGCGGGAGAGAGGGGGCTAGCCAAAAACATTCAGTACTTC. Translation gives CASSPTGLAGERGLAKNIQYF.

This clonotype was picked up a small number of times. The J gene is TRBJ2-7, the V gene TRBV7-9; 8 nucleotides align to TRBD2. Germline loops: CDR1 SEHNR, CDR2 FQNEAQ (reference sequence). The V segment lost 6 bases and the J segment 2 bases; nucleotides outside the gene matches: 0. The CDR3 runs 12 residues. The CDR3 is CASRGLAYEQYF. Here the CDR3 DNA reads TGTGCCAGCAGGGGACTAGCCTACGAGCAGTACTTC.

This clonotype was recorded only once. V gene TRBV2 combines with J gene TRBJ2-1, with TRBD2 matching 11 bases. Looked up from germline, CDR1 is SNHLY and CDR2 is FYNNEI. There are 16 residues in the CDR3. Trimming at V came to 0 bases and at J to 9 bases, leaving 7 bases not matched to a gene. The CDR3 DNA reads as TGTGCCAGCAGTGAAGCTCTACTAGCGGGAGCGGGTGAGCAGTTCTTC. Translated: CASSEALLAGAGEQFF.

This chain uses TRBV14 with TRBJ2-2, with D unclear. This CDR3 contains 14 residues. Trimming removed 2 bases from V and 7 bases from J, with 11 bases in between. Germline CDR1 SGHDN, CDR2 FVKESK. CDR3 DNA sequence: TGTGCCAGCAGCCAATCGGTCTGGGGCGGGGAGCTGTTTTTT. Encoded protein: CASSQSVWGGELFF.

The chain combines TRBV9 with TRBJ2-5; the D gene is possibly TRBD2 (6 bases). This CDR3 is 14 amino acids long. V lost 3 bases to trimming and J lost 5 bases, with 14 bases between them. The germline CDR1 and CDR2 sequences are SGDLS and YYNGEE. CDR3 nucleotides: TGTGCCAGCAGCGCGGGGACTTGGGGGGAGACCCAGTACTTC. As protein: CASSAGTWGETQYF.

The chain joins TRBV13 to TRBJ1-3; no reliable D call. The CDR3 runs to 15 residues. V lost 1 base and J lost 2, with 9 bases in between. CDR1 and CDR2 from the germline V gene are PRHDT and FYEKMQ (reference sequence). This CDR3 reads CASSLEEGPGNTIYF. The CDR3 nucleotides are TGTGCCAGCAGCTTAGAGGAAGGCCCTGGAAACACCATATATTTT. Filled out from reference TRBV13 and TRBJ1-3, the complete variable domain reads AAGVIQSPRHLIKEKRETATLKCYPIPRHDTVYWYQQGPGQDPQFLISFYEKMQSDKGSIPDRFSAQQFSDYHSELNMSSLELGDSALYFCASSLEEGPGNTIYFGEGSWLTVV.

About this clonotype itself: This may stem from a read error, because a much larger clone lies one nucleotide away. V and J are TRBV2 and TRBJ2-7, with TRBD2 matching 9 bases. CDR3 length: 11 amino acids. CDR1 is SNHLY, CDR2 FYNNEI, per germline. Written as DNA, the CDR3 is TGTGCCAGCAGTCGAAGCGGGAGGCCGCACTTC. This sequence encodes CASSRSGRPHF.

This clonotype was seen ten or more times. The J gene is TRBJ1-1, the V gene TRBV11-2; 7 nucleotides match TRBD1. Germline V gene sequence: CDR1 SGHAT, CDR2 FQNNGV. CDR3 length: 16 residues. The V gene end was trimmed by 0 bases and the J gene end by 0 bases; junction bases not matched to a gene: 4. In nucleotides, the CDR3 is TGTGCCAGCAGCTTAGATGCCGGGACAGTGAACACTGAAGCTTTCTTT. This translates into CASSLDAGTVNTEAFF.

In regard to this clonotype: Likely a read error: the CDR3 ends without its conserved phenylalanine or tryptophan. The CDR3 spells CAWSEGTLSNYGYTS. DNA of the CDR3: TGTGCCTGGAGTGAGGGGACACTTTCTAACTATGGCTACACCTCC. V and J are TRBV30 and TRBJ1-2; possible D gene TRBD1, 6 bases. The CDR3 totals 15 residues. In germline, CDR1 is GTSNPN, CDR2 SVGIG (reference sequence). The V and J ends lost 1 base and 0 bases respectively, with 12 bases between them.

The table lists this clonotype with many counts. This chain uses TRBV12-3 or TRBV12-4 with TRBJ1-2; 8 nucleotides line up with TRBD1. V trimming: 4 bases; J trimming: 6 bases; junction bases outside the gene matches: 10. The CDR3 is 15 residues long. The CDR3 is CASSSADRAYDGYTF. Here the CDR3 DNA reads TGTGCCAGCAGTTCAGCGGACAGGGCATACGATGGCTACACCTTC.

This clonotype was seen a few times. The chain uses TRBV5-1 and TRBJ2-7; D not resolved. V was pared by 0 bases and J by 8 bases, with 15 bases between. The CDR3 runs 14 residues. Germline values: CDR1 SGHRS, CDR2 YFSETQ. The CDR3 spells CASSLGAKESKQYF. The DNA for the CDR3 is TGCGCCAGCAGCTTGGGGGCCAAAGAGTCGAAGCAGTACTTC.